Below, 32 T cell receptor beta chains from the same sample are listed, as sequenced in a study of T cell responses to AZD1222 COVID-19 vaccine. Clones were sequenced by immunoSEQ multiplex PCR, and TCRdb holds only the in-frame ones, with some missing. The sample lists around 200,000 clones, 94% occurring once. The specimen comprised peripheral blood, sampled 28 days after the second AZD1222 dose. These receptors came from an adult who received the AZD1222 COVID-19 vaccine.

This clone was counted a single time. The gene calls are TRBV7-2 and TRBJ1-3, with D tentatively TRBD1 (5 bases). The germline V gene encodes CDR1 SGHTA and CDR2 FQGNSA. CDR3 size: 15 residues. V lost 5 bases, J lost 2 bases, and 13 bases lay in between. CDR3: CASSQQGATGNTIYF. As DNA, the CDR3 is TGTGCCAGCAGCCAGCAGGGAGCAACTGGAAACACCATATATTTT.

Written as DNA, the CDR3 is TGTGCCAGCAGCCGAGTCCGCCGGGGGATCCCCTACAATGAGCAGTTCTTC. Translated, it gives CASSRVRRGIPYNEQFF. The chain joins TRBV7-3 to TRBJ2-1, with D maybe TRBD2 (6 bases). V shed 5 bases and J shed 2 bases, with 19 bases lying between them. The CDR3 covers 17 residues. The germline V gene encodes CDR1 SGHTA and CDR2 FQGTGA.

This chain links TRBV6-1 with TRBJ1-4; D gene ambiguous. Trimming stripped 1 base from V and 10 bases from J, with 10 bases between. CDR1 and CDR2 (germline): MNHNS, SASEGT. This CDR3 has 13 amino acids. CDR3 sequence reads: CASSEEAPVKLFF. CDR3 nucleotide sequence: TGTGCCAGCAGTGAAGAAGCCCCAGTAAAACTGTTTTTT.

The chain links TRBV11-2 to TRBJ1-6; possibly TRBD1 for D (5 bases). This CDR3 comprises 15 residues. Germline V gene sequence: CDR1 SGHAT, CDR2 FQNNGV. V was clipped by 3 bases and J by 5 bases, with 11 bases between them. For the CDR3, the DNA is TGTGCCAGCAGCTTTATTGGGGGGGATAATTCACCCCTCCACTTT. Translation: CASSFIGGDNSPLHF.

J is TRBJ2-2 and V is TRBV6-1; D remains unclear. Germline CDR1 and CDR2: MNHNS and SASEGT. The CDR3 contains 15 residues. V shed 3 bases and J shed 7 bases, with 15 bases lying between them. CDR3 nucleotide sequence: TGTGCCAGCAGTGATCTCGTGGGCTTGAGCGGGGAGCTGTTTTTT. The encoded protein is CASSDLVGLSGELFF.

J is TRBJ2-7 and V is TRBV30, with a weak D call TRBD2 (7 bases). Per germline, CDR1 GTSNPN and CDR2 SVGIG (reference sequence). V was clipped by 7 bases and J by 2 bases, with 18 bases between them. The CDR3 totals 14 residues. The CDR3 here is CAYQAGEGPYEQYF. The CDR3 coding sequence is TGTGCCTACCAGGCAGGGGAGGGCCCCTACGAGCAGTACTTC.

V usage is TRBV2 and J usage is TRBJ1-1; a weak D match, TRBD1 (5 bases). CDR1 SNHLY and CDR2 FYNNEI come from the germline V gene. There are 13 residues in the CDR3. Trimming left V 8 bases short and J 5 bases short, with 15 bases between. DNA of the CDR3: TGTGCCAGCGGTGGCAGGGTTACGACTGAAGCTTTCTTT. It codes for CASGGRVTTEAFF.

This clone has only one observation. CDR3 DNA: TGTGCCAGCAGTTCCCCTGAGCAGTCCTACAATGAGCAGTTCTTC. It translates to CASSSPEQSYNEQFF. The genes are TRBV28 and TRBJ2-1; no definite D call. The V end was cut by 4 bases, the J end by 1 base, with 11 bases between. The CDR3 extends over 15 amino acids. Germline V gene data show CDR1 as MDHEN and CDR2 as SYDVKM.

The rearrangement links TRBV28 to TRBJ1-4; D ambiguous. Trimming shortened V by 5 bases and J by 2 bases, and 12 bases separated the two germline ends. There are 15 residues in the CDR3. Germline V gene lookup returns CDR1 MDHEN and CDR2 SYDVKM. The CDR3 protein is CASSVLAVTNEKLFF. The CDR3, as DNA: TGTGCCAGCAGTGTCCTCGCGGTCACTAATGAAAAACTGTTTTTT.

The chain joins TRBV7-9 to TRBJ1-2; the D is unclear. Trimming shortened V by 8 bases and J by 1 base, and 11 bases separated the two germline ends. Germline V gives CDR1 SEHNR, CDR2 FQNEAQ (reference sequence). The CDR3 spans 13 residues. CDR3 sequence (DNA): TGTGCCAGCCGGCTTGGGATTAACTATGGCTACACCTTC. The encoded protein is CASRLGINYGYTF.

This chain connects TRBV7-2 to TRBJ2-5; unclear D gene. Germline CDR1 reads SGHTA; CDR2 reads FQGNSA. There are 14 residues in the CDR3. V dropped 1 base and J dropped 2 bases, with 8 bases sitting between them. The CDR3 bases are TGTGCCAGCAGCTTAGAGCCAAGTCAAGAGACCCAGTACTTC. Protein product: CASSLEPSQETQYF.

This chain joins TRBV30 and TRBJ2-7; D is tentatively TRBD1 or TRBD2 (5 bases each). Germline V lookup: CDR1 GTSNPN, CDR2 SVGIG (reference sequence). Trimming cost V 4 bases and J 7 bases, with 14 bases left between them. This CDR3 contains 12 residues. The CDR3 DNA reads TGTGCCTGGAACGGGGCCAGGGCTGAGCAGTACTTC. Its protein is CAWNGARAEQYF.

The chain couples TRBV19 to TRBJ1-1, with D uncertain. Trimming cost V 5 bases and J 0 bases, with 13 bases left between them. The length of the CDR3 is 15 residues. Germline V gene sequence: CDR1 LNHDA, CDR2 SQIVND (reference sequence). CDR3 bases: TGTGCCAGTAGTTCTCGACTATTCATGAACACTGAAGCTTTCTTT. Protein: CASSSRLFMNTEAFF.

This chain links TRBV6-5 with TRBJ1-2, with TRBD1 as a possible D gene (6 bases). CDR3 length: 14 amino acids. With 6 bases removed from V and 6 bases from J, the gap between germline ends came to 17 bases. Germline V gives CDR1 MNHEY, CDR2 SVGAGI. CDR3 DNA sequence: TGTGCCAGCAGCGCCCGGAGGGACATAAATGGCTACACCTTC. Its translation: CASSARRDINGYTF.

The chain couples TRBV7-2 to TRBJ2-1; D possibly corresponds to TRBD2 (5 bases). This CDR3 comprises 17 residues. The V gene lost 3 bases and the J gene lost 3 bases, with 18 bases spanning the gap. Germline CDR1 and CDR2: SGHTA and FQGNSA. The chain's CDR3 is CASSFEWASIYYNEQFF. The DNA for the CDR3 is TGTGCCAGCAGCTTTGAGTGGGCTAGCATCTACTACAATGAGCAGTTCTTC.

V is TRBV18 and J is TRBJ1-5; 7 bases agree with TRBD1. This CDR3 region has 18 residues. The V gene end was trimmed by 6 bases and the J gene end by 2 bases; junction bases not matched to a gene: 16. Germline CDR1 reads KGHSH; CDR2 reads LQKENI. In DNA form, the CDR3 reads TGTGCCAGCTCCTCGGGGACAGAAGGCTTGCTCGGCAATCAGCCCCAGCATTTT. It yields the protein CASSSGTEGLLGNQPQHF.

V usage is TRBV27 and J usage is TRBJ2-1; 9 bases map to TRBD2. V trimming: 5 bases; J trimming: 7 bases; junction bases outside the gene matches: 6. The germline CDR1 and CDR2 sequences are MNHEY and SMNVEV (reference sequence). There are 14 residues in the CDR3. The CDR3 DNA sequence: TGTGCCAGCAGTCTTGGCGGGAGGGTTAATGAGCAGTTCTTC. Translated, it gives CASSLGGRVNEQFF.

The rearrangement uses TRBV4-3 and TRBJ2-2; a weak D match, TRBD1 (5 bases). Trimming cost V 3 bases and J 7 bases, with 12 bases left between them. The CDR3 is 14 amino acids. Per the germline V gene, CDR1 is LGHNA and CDR2 is YSLEER. CDR3 loop: CASSHPIRGGELFF. The DNA for the CDR3 is TGCGCCAGCAGCCATCCCATAAGGGGCGGGGAGCTGTTTTTT.

V gene TRBV30 combines with J gene TRBJ2-7; tentatively, D is TRBD1 (6 bases). The length of the CDR3 is 13 residues. The germline V gene encodes CDR1 GTSNPN and CDR2 SVGIG (reference sequence). The ends were cut back, 2 bases at V and 10 bases at J, with 18 bases in the middle. Written as DNA, the CDR3 is TGTGCCTGGAGTAAGGACAGTGGTCCCCCTCAGTACTTC. As protein: CAWSKDSGPPQYF.

Remarks on this clone: Other nucleotide sequences from this sample produce the same CDR3. V gene TRBV18 combines with J gene TRBJ1-1; D is undetermined. The CDR3 runs 13 residues. V was shortened by 2 bases and J by 2 bases, with 6 bases between the two germline ends. The germline V gene encodes CDR1 KGHSH and CDR2 LQKENI. CDR3 in amino acids: CASSPGVNTEAFF. The DNA for the CDR3 is TGTGCCAGCTCACCAGGGGTCAACACTGAAGCTTTCTTT.

The chain couples TRBV7-9 to TRBJ1-3; D may be TRBD1 (5 bases). This CDR3 has 14 residues. Per the germline V gene, CDR1 is SEHNR and CDR2 is FQNEAQ (reference sequence). The V end was cut by 5 bases, the J end by 0 bases, with 8 bases between. The CDR3 nucleotides read TGTGCCAGCAGCGCCGGGGGCTCTGGAAACACCATATATTTT. It codes for CASSAGGSGNTIYF.

This clone has more than one count but fewer than ten. The CDR3 protein is CASSANRPGELFF. The DNA for the CDR3 is TGCGCCAGCAGCGCAAACCGCCCCGGGGAGCTGTTTTTT. The chain carries TRBV10-1 and TRBJ2-2; D is unresolved. The CDR3 is 13 residues long. The V end lost 6 bases, the J end lost 6 bases, and 11 bases lay between the germline ends. Germline lookup yields CDR1 WNHNN and CDR2 SYGVQD (reference sequence).

The chain couples TRBV4-3 to TRBJ1-1; no definite D call. Looked up from germline, CDR1 is LGHNA and CDR2 is YSLEER. The V and J ends lost 0 bases and 2 bases respectively, with 4 bases between them. This CDR3 has 13 residues. The CDR3 DNA reads TGCGCCAGCAGCCAAGATCCTAACACTGAAGCTTTCTTT. Amino acid sequence: CASSQDPNTEAFF.

The chain has TRBV25-1 and TRBJ1-4; D might be TRBD1 (6 bases). From germline, CDR1 is MGHDK and CDR2 SYGVNS. V shed 6 bases and J shed 7 bases, with 9 bases lying between them. The CDR3 is 12 amino acids. CDR3 DNA: TGTGCCAGCAGAAACAGGGTTGAAAAACTGTTTTTT. Translating it yields CASRNRVEKLFF.

The chain couples TRBV19 to TRBJ1-5, with 10 nucleotides matching TRBD1. Germline CDR1 reads LNHDA; CDR2 reads SQIVND (reference sequence). This CDR3 is 18 amino acids long. After removal of 3 bases from V and 0 bases from J, the junction contained 8 bases not matched to a gene. The CDR3 nucleotides read TGTGCCAGTAGTATTTCCGGGACAGGGGTTTTTAGCAATCAGCCCCAGCATTTT. Translation gives CASSISGTGVFSNQPQHF.

The chain is built from TRBV7-6 and TRBJ2-5, with 9 bases that match TRBD2. The J segment lost 5 bases and the V segment lost 5 bases, leaving 6 bases of the junction unmatched. Germline CDR1 and CDR2: SGHVS and FNYEAQ. The CDR3 loop spans 14 amino acids. In DNA form, the CDR3 reads TGTGCCAGCAGCCCGATAGCGGGAGTGGAGACCCAGTACTTC. It is translated as CASSPIAGVETQYF.

The V call is TRBV24-1, the J call TRBJ2-3, with 7 bases that match TRBD2. Germline V gives CDR1 KGHDR, CDR2 SFDVKD. V lost 2 bases to trimming and J lost 0 bases; unmatched junction nucleotides: 4. This CDR3 comprises 16 residues. The chain's CDR3 is CATSDSSGPSTDTQYF. As DNA, the CDR3 is TGTGCCACCAGTGATTCTAGCGGTCCTAGCACAGATACGCAGTATTTT.

The chain has TRBV7-2 and TRBJ1-6; D remains ambiguous. This CDR3 has 12 amino acids. Germline V CDR1 and CDR2: SGHTA, FQGNSA. Trimming took 6 bases from V and 8 from J, leaving 8 bases between them. The CDR3: CASSYSHSPLHF. Here the CDR3 DNA reads TGTGCCAGCAGTTATTCTCATTCACCCCTCCACTTT.

The V call is TRBV4-3, the J call TRBJ2-5; no clear D gene. V lost 0 bases to trimming and J lost 2 bases, with 7 bases between them. This CDR3 is 14 amino acids long. Germline V gene data show CDR1 as LGHNA and CDR2 as YSLEER. CDR3 protein: CASSQELWQETQYF. Written as DNA, the CDR3 is TGCGCCAGCAGCCAAGAATTGTGGCAAGAGACCCAGTACTTC.

The V gene is TRBV12-3 or TRBV12-4, the J gene TRBJ1-1; 8 bases map to TRBD1. This CDR3 has 13 residues. J gave up 4 bases and V 6 bases, and 4 bases lay outside the gene matches. This CDR3 reads CASSLTGVTEAFF. DNA of the CDR3: TGTGCCAGCAGCTTGACAGGGGTCACTGAAGCTTTCTTT.

The chain combines TRBV19 with TRBJ1-5; D is undetermined. V was cut by 0 bases and J by 7 bases, with 4 bases left in between. The CDR3 spans 12 residues. Germline V CDR1 and CDR2: LNHDA, SQIVND (reference sequence). The CDR3 sequence: CASSIDLQPQHF. As DNA, the CDR3 is TGTGCCAGTAGTATAGATCTACAGCCCCAGCATTTT.

The chain uses TRBV4-3 and TRBJ1-2; TRBD1 matches 7 bases. After removal of 4 bases from V and 2 bases from J, the junction contained 7 bases not matched to a gene. The CDR3 sequence is 15 residues long. Germline loops: CDR1 LGHNA, CDR2 YSLEER. This CDR3 is CASSPGQLANYGYTF. In DNA form, the CDR3 reads TGCGCCAGCAGCCCGGGACAGCTGGCGAACTATGGCTACACCTTC.